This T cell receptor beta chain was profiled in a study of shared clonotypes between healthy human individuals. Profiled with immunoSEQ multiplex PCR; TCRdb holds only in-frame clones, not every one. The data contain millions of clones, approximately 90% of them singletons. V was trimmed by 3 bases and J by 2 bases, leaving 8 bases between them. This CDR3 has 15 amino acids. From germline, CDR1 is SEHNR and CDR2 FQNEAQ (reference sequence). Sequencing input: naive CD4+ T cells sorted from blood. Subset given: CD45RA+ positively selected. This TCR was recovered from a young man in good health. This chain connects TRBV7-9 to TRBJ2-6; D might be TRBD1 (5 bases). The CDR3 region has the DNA TGTGCCAGCAGCTTTAAGGGGACTGGGGCCAACGTCCTGACTTTC. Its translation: CASSFKGTGANVLTF.